The clone carrying this T cell receptor beta chain has a handful of counts. Original data processing: The authors estimated nucleated cell counts from reference gene primer amplification. Libraries were prepared by immunoSEQ multiplex PCR; TCRdb keeps only in-frame clonotypes and omits some of them. V and J calls and clone size are copied from that table; D and trimming were computed from the DNA. Altogether about 44,000 clones are present, 75% to 90% being singletons, with the ten largest covering around 20%. The data belong to a study of blood T cell repertoires in COVID-19. As for the study in general: Donors in the United States, Italy and Spain gave samples during acute or convalescent COVID-19. In each case, the material was cDNA or gDNA derived from T cells, B-cell-depleted T cells, or PBMCs.

Germline V gives CDR1 SGHNT, CDR2 YYREEE (reference sequence). With V trimmed by 3 bases and J by 1 base, 3 bases remained unmatched. This CDR3 contains 16 residues. This rearrangement joins TRBV5-4 to TRBJ2-5; 13 bases line up with TRBD2. The receptor comes from a woman older than 75 in a cohort sampled during active or convalescent COVID-19. Sequencing input: peripheral blood. The CDR3 loop is CASSWGTSGAQETQYF. CDR3 nucleotides: TGTGCCAGCAGCTGGGGGACTAGCGGGGCCCAAGAGACCCAGTACTTC.